This TCR beta chain appears in the sequencing data of a study of CDR3 diversity in severe acne. Germline CDR1 DFQATT, CDR2 SNEGSKA (reference sequence). V lost 4 bases to trimming and J lost 11 bases; unmatched junction nucleotides: 5. The CDR3 runs to 12 residues. One entry per CDR3 protein results from TCRdb running MiXCR on the PCR reads. The data contain some 90,000 distinct CDR3 sequences, roughly 52% of them singletons. This clonotype was counted a few times. This receptor was taken from a male donor in good health, serving as a control. The chain recombines TRBV20-1 with TRBJ1-6; 7 bases fit TRBD1. Sequencing was done on a sample of blood. CDR3 bases: TGCAGTGCTAAAGGGACAGAGACACCCCTCCACTTT. Protein: CSAKGTETPLHF.